Shown below are 21 T cell receptor beta chains from a single sample sequenced in a study of identical twins. One entry per CDR3 protein results from TCRdb running MiXCR on the 5' RACE reads. The sample lists approximately 1.8 million distinct CDR3 sequences, about 31% seen once, with approximately 0.25% in the top ten. The sequenced sample was cord blood. These receptors came from a newborn girl in good health.

This clonotype was recorded a few times. The chain couples TRBV7-2 to TRBJ2-7, with 9 bases identical to TRBD1. CDR3 size: 14 residues. The germline CDR1 and CDR2 sequences are SGHTA and FQGNSA. V lost 4 bases and J lost 3; bases outside the gene matches: 4. CDR3 amino acids: CASSSTGGNYEQYF. The CDR3 DNA is TGTGCCAGCAGCTCGACAGGGGGTAACTACGAGCAGTACTTC. The full variable domain, its missing parts supplied by reference TRBV7-2 and TRBJ2-7, is GAGVSQSPSNKVTEKGKDVELRCDPISGHTALYWYRQSLGQGLEFLIYFQGNSAPDKSGLPSDRFSAERTGGSVSTLTIQRTQQEDSAVYLCASSSTGGNYEQYFGPGTRLTVT.

In this sample, this clonotype turned up a few times. The V gene is TRBV5-1, the J gene TRBJ2-5; TRBD2 matches 13 bases. This CDR3 contains 17 residues. J lost 1 base, V lost 0 bases, and 3 bases had no gene match. Germline V gene sequence: CDR1 SGHRS, CDR2 YFSETQ. As DNA, the CDR3 is TGCGCCAGCAGCTTGGCTGGGACTAGCGGGACCCAAGAGACCCAGTACTTC. Residues: CASSLAGTSGTQETQYF.

The rearrangement uses TRBV28 and TRBJ1-2; D might be TRBD1 (5 bases). Trimming shortened V by 10 bases and J by 7 bases, and 13 bases separated the two germline ends. The CDR3 is 11 amino acids. Looked up from germline, CDR1 is MDHEN and CDR2 is SYDVKM. CDR3 bases: TGTGCCACCCTCAGGGAGGGTGGCTACACCTTC. Its protein is CATLREGGYTF.

In regard to this clonotype: A much bigger clone sits one base away, suggesting this may be a read error. The chain combines TRBV5-1 with TRBJ2-7; weak D call: TRBD1 (6 bases). This CDR3 contains 12 residues. Germline CDR1 SGHRS, CDR2 YFSETQ. CDR3 sequence: CTSGFGQTEQYF. The CDR3 bases are TGCACCAGCGGCTTCGGACAGACCGAGCAGTACTTC. The full variable domain, its missing parts supplied by reference TRBV5-1 and TRBJ2-7, is KAGVTQTPRYLIKTRGQQVTLSCSPISGHRSVSWYQQTPGQGLQFLFEYFSETQRNKGNFPGRFSGRQFSNSRSEMNVSTLELGDSALYLCTSGFGQTEQYFGPGTRLTVT.

The V call is TRBV28, the J call TRBJ1-3; 7 positions match TRBD1. Per germline, CDR1 MDHEN and CDR2 SYDVKM. The CDR3 spans 14 residues. V gave up 8 bases and J gave up 4 bases; unmatched junction bases: 8. This CDR3 reads CASQDRDGGNTIYF. The DNA for the CDR3 is TGTGCCAGCCAAGACAGGGATGGGGGAAACACCATATATTTT.

The chain carries TRBV7-8 and TRBJ1-2; TRBD1 is a possible D gene (6 bases). V lost 5 bases and J 0 bases, leaving 19 bases between the germline ends. CDR3 size: 17 residues. CDR1 SGHVS and CDR2 FQNEAQ come from the germline V gene. CDR3 amino acids: CASSQGPRSGANYGYTF. The CDR3, as DNA: TGTGCCAGCAGCCAGGGGCCCCGATCTGGAGCTAACTATGGCTACACCTTC. The whole variable domain, remainder taken from reference TRBV7-8 and TRBJ1-2, is GAGVSQSPRYKVAKRGQDVALRCDPISGHVSLFWYQQALGQGPEFLTYFQNEAQLDKSGLPSDRFFAERPEGSVSTLKIQRTQQEDSAVYLCASSQGPRSGANYGYTFGSGTRLTVV.

This clonotype has a single count. This rearrangement joins TRBV20-1 to TRBJ2-5, with 12 positions matching TRBD2. Germline V CDR1 and CDR2: DFQATT, SNEGSKA (reference sequence). The CDR3 is 17 residues long. V trimming: 3 bases; J trimming: 11 bases; junction bases outside the gene matches: 19. CDR3 sequence reads: CSASWPLAGGPKNEQYF. The CDR3 nucleotides read TGCAGTGCTAGTTGGCCCCTAGCGGGAGGGCCGAAGAATGAGCAGTACTTC.

This clonotype was seen ten or more times. This chain uses TRBV29-1 with TRBJ2-7, with D uncertain. Trimming pared 1 base from V and 1 base from J, leaving 5 bases between. This CDR3 region has 12 residues. Germline lookup yields CDR1 SQVTM and CDR2 ANQGSEA. CDR3 sequence: CSVEGRSYEQYF. CDR3 DNA sequence: TGCAGCGTTGAAGGCAGATCCTACGAGCAGTACTTC.

This chain uses TRBV5-1 with TRBJ2-5; TRBD2 matches 7 bases. This CDR3 comprises 12 residues. CDR1 and CDR2 (germline): SGHRS, YFSETQ. The V and J ends lost 2 bases and 11 bases, in that order; junction bases with no gene match: 6. The CDR3 loop reads CASSFRLAKQYF. The DNA for the CDR3 is TGCGCCAGCAGCTTTCGACTAGCAAAGCAGTACTTC.

This chain connects TRBV13 to TRBJ2-7; no reliable D call. Trimming removed 5 bases from V and 6 bases from J, with 14 bases in between. The germline CDR1 and CDR2 sequences are PRHDT and FYEKMQ (reference sequence). The CDR3 runs to 13 residues. CDR3 protein: CASSGESGVEQYF. CDR3 sequence (DNA): TGTGCCAGCAGCGGGGAAAGTGGGGTCGAGCAGTACTTC.

The rearrangement links TRBV6-1 to TRBJ1-2; D remains ambiguous. The CDR3 runs to 14 residues. Germline CDR1 is MNHNS and CDR2 is SASEGT. Trimming took 2 bases from V and 4 from J, leaving 11 bases between them. The CDR3 reads CASSESVGAYGYTF. The DNA of the CDR3 is TGTGCCAGCAGTGAATCGGTGGGAGCCTATGGCTACACCTTC.

V and J are TRBV3-1 and TRBJ2-1, with D possibly being TRBD2 (6 bases). CDR1 is LGHDT, CDR2 YNNKEL, per germline (reference sequence). CDR3 length equals 15 residues. V lost 4 bases and J lost 10, with 20 bases in between. The CDR3 protein is CASSLEGTFSYEQFF. Here the CDR3 DNA reads TGTGCCAGCAGCCTAGAGGGGACTTTCTCCTACGAGCAGTTCTTC.

V gene TRBV6-1 combines with J gene TRBJ1-5; D gene uncertain. Deletions cut 6 bases from V and 2 bases from J, with 14 bases between. The V gene's germline CDR1 is MNHNS and CDR2 SASEGT. The CDR3 is 15 residues long. The CDR3 nucleotides read TGTGCCAGCAGGAATCTCCCGGGCGGCAATCAGCCCCAGCATTTT. Its protein product is CASRNLPGGNQPQHF.

Only a few counts were recorded for this clonotype. This chain connects TRBV5-1 to TRBJ2-1; D unclear. The last part of the DNA fits TRBJ2-7 better; the J call may be wrong. This CDR3 comprises 14 residues. Germline assignment: CDR1 SGHRS and CDR2 YFSETQ. The CDR3 bases are TGCGCCAGCAGCCCCCGCCCGGGTGACAATGAGCAGTACTTC. Translating it yields CASSPRPGDNEQYF.

The V call is TRBV6-5, the J call TRBJ1-2; 7 nucleotides align to TRBD1. This CDR3 comprises 13 residues. The V gene end was trimmed by 6 bases and the J gene end by 7 bases; junction bases not matched to a gene: 8. From germline, CDR1 is MNHEY and CDR2 SVGAGI. The CDR3 loop reads CASSPGTVAGYTF. The CDR3 DNA is TGTGCCAGCAGCCCGGGGACAGTAGCTGGCTACACCTTC.

This clonotype was counted between two and nine times. This chain connects TRBV24-1 to TRBJ2-1; 16 positions agree with TRBD2. CDR3 length equals 16 residues. Trimming cost V 2 bases and J 8 bases; bases outside gene matches: 2. In germline, CDR1 is KGHDR, CDR2 SFDVKD. CDR3 sequence reads: CATSDWGTSGRDEQFF. CDR3 DNA: TGTGCCACCAGTGATTGGGGGACTAGCGGGAGGGATGAGCAGTTCTTC.

In its sample, this clonotype was seen a few times. The V and J genes are TRBV7-2 and TRBJ2-2, with no clear D. The CDR3 spans 16 residues. Trimming removed 6 bases from V and 3 bases from J, with 17 bases in between. Germline values: CDR1 SGHTA, CDR2 FQGNSA. CDR3 amino acids: CASSRMTRKDTGELFF. The CDR3 DNA reads TGTGCCAGCAGTCGTATGACCAGAAAGGACACCGGGGAGCTGTTTTTT.

The chain has TRBV9 and TRBJ2-7; weak D call: TRBD1 (6 bases). The CDR3 is 19 amino acids. V gave up 3 bases and J gave up 0 bases, with 25 bases separating them. Per the germline V gene, CDR1 is SGDLS and CDR2 is YYNGEE. CDR3 nucleotide sequence: TGTGCCAGCAGCGCCCTGGGGACCGCTACAGGGTTCCCCTCCTACGAGCAGTACTTC. Residues: CASSALGTATGFPSYEQYF.

In this sample, this clonotype turned up a few times. The chain recombines TRBV10-3 with TRBJ2-1; a possible D gene is TRBD2 (6 bases). CDR1 and CDR2 from the germline V gene are ENHRY and SYGVKD. V was clipped by 0 bases and J by 9 bases, with 12 bases between them. This CDR3 is 14 amino acids long. CDR3 amino acids: CAISESASAGEQFF. The DNA for the CDR3 is TGTGCCATCAGTGAGTCTGCTAGCGCTGGTGAGCAGTTCTTC.

This chain joins TRBV28 and TRBJ1-6; 9 bases align to TRBD1. The J segment lost 10 bases and the V segment lost 6 bases, leaving 10 bases of the junction unmatched. Germline loops: CDR1 MDHEN, CDR2 SYDVKM. This CDR3 has 15 residues. The CDR3 DNA follows: TGTGCCAGCAGAGCGCCGGGACAGGGTATCTCACCCCTCCACTTT. It translates to CASRAPGQGISPLHF.

The V call is TRBV20-1, the J call TRBJ2-7, with a possible D match to TRBD2 (6 bases). Trimming stripped 2 bases from V and 0 bases from J, with 11 bases between. The CDR3 is made up of 14 amino acids. In germline, CDR1 is DFQATT, CDR2 SNEGSKA (reference sequence). The CDR3 bases are TGCAGTGCTAGATGGGCGGGGAGCTCCTACGAGCAGTACTTC. As protein: CSARWAGSSYEQYF.